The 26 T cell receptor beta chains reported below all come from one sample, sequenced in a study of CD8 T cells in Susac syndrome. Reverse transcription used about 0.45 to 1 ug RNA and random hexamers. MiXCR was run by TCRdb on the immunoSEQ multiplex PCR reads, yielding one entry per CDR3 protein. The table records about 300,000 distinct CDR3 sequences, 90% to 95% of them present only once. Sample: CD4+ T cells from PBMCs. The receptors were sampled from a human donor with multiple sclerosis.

The CDR3 is CASSLSPSSYNEQFF. Written as DNA, the CDR3 is TGTGCCAGCAGTTTAAGCCCGAGCTCCTACAATGAGCAGTTCTTC. The chain combines TRBV27 with TRBJ2-1; D is undetermined. The CDR3 runs 15 residues. CDR1 and CDR2 from the germline V gene are MNHEY and SMNVEV (reference sequence). The V and J ends lost 2 bases and 0 bases respectively, with 8 bases between them.

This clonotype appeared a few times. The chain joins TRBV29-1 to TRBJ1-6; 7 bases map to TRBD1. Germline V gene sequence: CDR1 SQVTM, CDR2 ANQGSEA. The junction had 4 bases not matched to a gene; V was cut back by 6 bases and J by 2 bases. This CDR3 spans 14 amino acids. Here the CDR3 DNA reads TGCAGCGTCCAGACAGGGACCTATAATTCACCCCTCCACTTT. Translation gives CSVQTGTYNSPLHF.

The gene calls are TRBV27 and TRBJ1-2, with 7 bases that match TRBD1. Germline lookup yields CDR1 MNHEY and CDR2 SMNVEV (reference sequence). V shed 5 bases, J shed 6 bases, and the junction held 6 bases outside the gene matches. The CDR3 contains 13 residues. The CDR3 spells CASSPRDRHGYTF. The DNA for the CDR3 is TGTGCCAGCAGTCCCCGGGACAGACATGGCTACACCTTC.

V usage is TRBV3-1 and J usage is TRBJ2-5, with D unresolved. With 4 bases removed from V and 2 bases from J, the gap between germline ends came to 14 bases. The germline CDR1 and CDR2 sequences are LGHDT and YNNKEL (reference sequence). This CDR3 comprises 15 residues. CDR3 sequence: CASSPEIHAQETQYF. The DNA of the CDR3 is TGTGCCAGCAGCCCTGAGATTCATGCGCAAGAGACCCAGTACTTC.

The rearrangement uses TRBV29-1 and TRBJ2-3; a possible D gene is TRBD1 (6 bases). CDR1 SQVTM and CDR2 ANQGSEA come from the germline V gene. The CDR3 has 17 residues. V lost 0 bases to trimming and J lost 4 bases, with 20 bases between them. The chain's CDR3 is CSVEDQAWQGSPDTQYF. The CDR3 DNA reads TGCAGCGTTGAAGATCAAGCCTGGCAGGGGTCGCCAGATACGCAGTATTTT.

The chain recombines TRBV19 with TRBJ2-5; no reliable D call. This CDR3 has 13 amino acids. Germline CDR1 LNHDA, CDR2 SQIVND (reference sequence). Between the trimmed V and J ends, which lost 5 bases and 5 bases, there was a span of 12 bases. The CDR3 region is CASSSAPGETQYF. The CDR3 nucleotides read TGTGCCAGTAGTTCCGCACCCGGGGAGACCCAGTACTTC. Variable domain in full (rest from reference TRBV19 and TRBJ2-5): DGGITQSPKYLFRKEGQNVTLSCEQNLNHDAMYWYRQDPGQGLRLIYYSQIVNDFQKGDIAEGYSVSREKKESFPLTVTSAQKNPTAFYLCASSSAPGETQYFGPGTRLLVL.

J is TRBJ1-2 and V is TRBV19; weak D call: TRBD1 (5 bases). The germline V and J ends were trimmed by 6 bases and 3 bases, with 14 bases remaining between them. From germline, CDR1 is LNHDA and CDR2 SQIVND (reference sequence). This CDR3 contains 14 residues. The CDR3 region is CASSPSGLDYGYTF. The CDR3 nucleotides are TGTGCCAGTAGCCCCTCGGGACTGGACTATGGCTACACCTTC.

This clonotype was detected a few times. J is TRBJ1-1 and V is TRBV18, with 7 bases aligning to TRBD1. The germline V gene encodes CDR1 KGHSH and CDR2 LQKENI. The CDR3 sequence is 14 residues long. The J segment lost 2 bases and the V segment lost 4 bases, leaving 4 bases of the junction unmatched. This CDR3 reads CASSRQGANTEAFF. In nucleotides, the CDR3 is TGTGCCAGCTCACGACAGGGAGCTAACACTGAAGCTTTCTTT.

The CDR3 loop reads CATSRGWAADSNQPQHF. In DNA form, the CDR3 reads TGTGCCACCAGCAGAGGGTGGGCAGCGGATAGCAATCAGCCCCAGCATTTT. The chain uses TRBV15 and TRBJ1-5; D ambiguous. The CDR3 runs to 17 residues. V was trimmed by 1 base and J by 0 bases, leaving 13 bases between them. CDR1 LNHNV and CDR2 YYDKDF come from the germline V gene (reference sequence).

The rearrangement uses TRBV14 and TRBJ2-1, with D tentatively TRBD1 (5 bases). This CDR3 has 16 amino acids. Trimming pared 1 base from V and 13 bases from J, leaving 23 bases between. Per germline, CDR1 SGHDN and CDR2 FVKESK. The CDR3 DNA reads TGTGCCAGCAGCCAAGGGGTGGTGGGGAAACAGGCCGCCCAGTTCTTC. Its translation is CASSQGVVGKQAAQFF.

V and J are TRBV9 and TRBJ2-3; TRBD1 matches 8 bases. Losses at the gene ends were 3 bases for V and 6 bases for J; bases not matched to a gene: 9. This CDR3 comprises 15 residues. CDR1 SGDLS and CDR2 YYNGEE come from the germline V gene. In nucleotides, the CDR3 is TGTGCCAGCAGCGCCTACAGGGGGACCGAGGATACGCAGTATTTT. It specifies CASSAYRGTEDTQYF.

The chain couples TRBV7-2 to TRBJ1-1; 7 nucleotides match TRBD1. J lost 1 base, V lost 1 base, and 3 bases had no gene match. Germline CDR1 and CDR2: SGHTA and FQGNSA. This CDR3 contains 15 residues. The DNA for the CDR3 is TGTGCCAGCAGCTTAGGCGCAGGGGGGAACACTGAAGCTTTCTTT. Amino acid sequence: CASSLGAGGNTEAFF.

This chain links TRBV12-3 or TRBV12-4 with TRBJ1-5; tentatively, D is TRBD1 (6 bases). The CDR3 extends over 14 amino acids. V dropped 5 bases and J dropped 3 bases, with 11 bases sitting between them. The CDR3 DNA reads TGTGCCAGCAGTCCAGGACAGCCCAATCAGCCCCAGCATTTT. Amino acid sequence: CASSPGQPNQPQHF.

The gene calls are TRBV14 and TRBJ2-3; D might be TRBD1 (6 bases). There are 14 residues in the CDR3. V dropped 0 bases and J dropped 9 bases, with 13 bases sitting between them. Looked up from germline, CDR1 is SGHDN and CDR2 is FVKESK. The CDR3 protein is CASSQDPARGTQYF. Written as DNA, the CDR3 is TGTGCCAGCAGCCAAGATCCTGCGAGGGGGACGCAGTATTTT.

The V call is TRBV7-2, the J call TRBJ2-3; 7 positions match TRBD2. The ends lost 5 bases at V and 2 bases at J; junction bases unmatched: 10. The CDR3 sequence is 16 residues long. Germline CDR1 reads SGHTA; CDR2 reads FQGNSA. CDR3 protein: CASSRGDDPYTDTQYF. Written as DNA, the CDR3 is TGTGCCAGCAGCCGGGGGGACGACCCTTACACAGATACGCAGTATTTT.

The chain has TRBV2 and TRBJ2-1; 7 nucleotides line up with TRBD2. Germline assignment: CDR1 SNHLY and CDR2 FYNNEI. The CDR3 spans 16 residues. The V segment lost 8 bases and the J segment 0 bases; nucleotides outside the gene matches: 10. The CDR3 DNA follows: TGTGCCAGCGGATCCGGAAGGACTAGCTCCTACAATGAGCAGTTCTTC. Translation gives CASGSGRTSSYNEQFF. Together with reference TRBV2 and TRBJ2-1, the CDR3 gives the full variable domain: EPEVTQTPSHQVTQMGQEVILRCVPISNHLYFYWYRQILGQKVEFLVSFYNNEISEKSEIFDDQFSVERPDGSNFTLKIRSTKLEDSAMYFCASGSGRTSSYNEQFFGPGTRLTVL.

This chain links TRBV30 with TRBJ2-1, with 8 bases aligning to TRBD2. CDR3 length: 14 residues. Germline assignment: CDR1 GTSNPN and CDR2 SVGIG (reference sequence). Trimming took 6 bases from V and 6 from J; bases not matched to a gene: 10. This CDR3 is CACLPGGGFNEQFF. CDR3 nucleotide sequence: TGTGCCTGCCTCCCGGGAGGGGGTTTCAATGAGCAGTTCTTC.

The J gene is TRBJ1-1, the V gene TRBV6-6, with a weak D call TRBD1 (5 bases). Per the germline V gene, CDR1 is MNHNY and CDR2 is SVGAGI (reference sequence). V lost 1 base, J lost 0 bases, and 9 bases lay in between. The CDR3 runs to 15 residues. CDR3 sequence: CASSYYRDVNTEAFF. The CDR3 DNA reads TGTGCCAGCAGTTACTATCGGGACGTGAACACTGAAGCTTTCTTT.

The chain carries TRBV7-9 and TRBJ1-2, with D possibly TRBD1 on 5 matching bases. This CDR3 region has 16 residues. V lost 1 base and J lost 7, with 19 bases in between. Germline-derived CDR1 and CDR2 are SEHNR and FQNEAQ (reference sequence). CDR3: CASSLENWGQGSGYTF. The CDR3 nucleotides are TGTGCCAGCAGCTTAGAAAATTGGGGCCAGGGTAGTGGCTACACCTTC.

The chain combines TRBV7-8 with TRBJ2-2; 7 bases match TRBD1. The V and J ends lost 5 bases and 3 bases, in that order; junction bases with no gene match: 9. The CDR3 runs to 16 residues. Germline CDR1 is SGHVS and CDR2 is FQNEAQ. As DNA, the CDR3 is TGTGCCAGCAGCCCCCCGACAGGGTACGACACCGGGGAGCTGTTTTTT. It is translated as CASSPPTGYDTGELFF.

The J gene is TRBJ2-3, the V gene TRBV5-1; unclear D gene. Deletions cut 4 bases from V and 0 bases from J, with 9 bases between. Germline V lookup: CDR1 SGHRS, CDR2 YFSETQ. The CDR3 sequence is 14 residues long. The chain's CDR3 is CASSLQPSTDTQYF. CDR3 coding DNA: TGCGCCAGCAGCCTCCAACCTAGCACAGATACGCAGTATTTT.

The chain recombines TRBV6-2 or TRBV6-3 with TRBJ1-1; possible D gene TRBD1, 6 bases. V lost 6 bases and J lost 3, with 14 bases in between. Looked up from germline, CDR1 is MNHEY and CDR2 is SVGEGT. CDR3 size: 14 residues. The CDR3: CASRWTASYTEAFF. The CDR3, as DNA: TGTGCCAGCAGGTGGACAGCTTCTTACACTGAAGCTTTCTTT.

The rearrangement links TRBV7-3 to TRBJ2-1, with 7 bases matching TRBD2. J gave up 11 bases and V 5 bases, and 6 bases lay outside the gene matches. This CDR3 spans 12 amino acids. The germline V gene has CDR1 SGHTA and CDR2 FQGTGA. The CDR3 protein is CASSPGGLKQFF. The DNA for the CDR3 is TGTGCCAGCAGCCCCGGGGGGTTGAAGCAGTTCTTC.

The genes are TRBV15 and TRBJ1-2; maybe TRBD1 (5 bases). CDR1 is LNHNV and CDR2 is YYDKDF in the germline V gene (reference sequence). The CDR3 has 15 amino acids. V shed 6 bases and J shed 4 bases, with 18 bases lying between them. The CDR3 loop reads CATRSPVFGGYGYTF. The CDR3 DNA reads TGTGCCACCAGATCCCCGGTCTTCGGGGGCTATGGCTACACCTTC.

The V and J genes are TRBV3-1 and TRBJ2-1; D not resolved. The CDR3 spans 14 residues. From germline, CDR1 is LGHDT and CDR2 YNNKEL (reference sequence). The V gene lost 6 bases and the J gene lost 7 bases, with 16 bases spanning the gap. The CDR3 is CASSWARSSNEQFF. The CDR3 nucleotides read TGTGCCAGCAGTTGGGCTAGGTCTAGTAATGAGCAGTTCTTC.

As DNA, the CDR3 is TGCAGCGTTCCGGGACAGGGCGCGTACAATGAGCAGTTCTTC. It translates to CSVPGQGAYNEQFF. The V call is TRBV29-1, the J call TRBJ2-1, with TRBD1 identical over 9 bases. From germline, CDR1 is SQVTM and CDR2 ANQGSEA. The trim removed 5 bases at V and 4 bases at J, leaving 6 bases unmatched. The CDR3 runs to 14 residues.